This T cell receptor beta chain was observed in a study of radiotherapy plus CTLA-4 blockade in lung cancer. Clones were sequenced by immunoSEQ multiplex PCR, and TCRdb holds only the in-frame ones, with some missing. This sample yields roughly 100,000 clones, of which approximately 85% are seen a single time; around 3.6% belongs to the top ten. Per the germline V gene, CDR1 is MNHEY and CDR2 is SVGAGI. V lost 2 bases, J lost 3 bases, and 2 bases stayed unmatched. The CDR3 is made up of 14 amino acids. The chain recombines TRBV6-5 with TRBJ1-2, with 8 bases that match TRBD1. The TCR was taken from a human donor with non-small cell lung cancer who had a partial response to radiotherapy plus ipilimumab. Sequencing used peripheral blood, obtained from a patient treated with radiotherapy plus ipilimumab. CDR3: CASSYDRGDYGYTF. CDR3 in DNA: TGTGCCAGCAGTTACGACAGGGGCGACTATGGCTACACCTTC.